The 25 T cell receptor beta chains in this list originate from one sample, sequenced in a study of blood T cell repertoires in COVID-19. TCRdb's copy holds only in-frame clones and misses some; the assay was immunoSEQ multiplex PCR. Counted here are 150,000 to 160,000 clones, about 80% occurring once; the ten biggest clones make up 25% to 30%. Sequences were obtained from peripheral blood. All receptors derive from a woman in her sixties with acute or convalescent COVID-19.

This sequence joins TRBV10-2 and TRBJ1-1; possibly TRBD1 for D (5 bases). Trimming stripped 6 bases from V and 4 bases from J, with 9 bases between. This CDR3 is built from 12 residues. Germline assignment: CDR1 WSHSY and CDR2 SAAADI. CDR3 sequence (DNA): TGCGCCAGCAGGGGGCCAGGCACTGAAGCTTTCTTT. Its protein is CASRGPGTEAFF.

The V call is TRBV18, the J call TRBJ1-1, with D perhaps TRBD1 (6 bases). Germline V CDR1 and CDR2: KGHSH, LQKENI. V lost 8 bases to trimming and J lost 1 base, with 11 bases between them. This CDR3 region has 13 residues. CDR3 bases: TGTGCCAGCGGACAGTGGCCGAACACTGAAGCTTTCTTT. The encoded protein is CASGQWPNTEAFF.

The V gene is TRBV6-6, the J gene TRBJ1-3, with 11 positions matching TRBD1. The V segment lost 4 bases and the J segment 2 bases; nucleotides outside the gene matches: 1. Germline V CDR1 and CDR2: MNHNY, SVGAGI (reference sequence). The CDR3 length is 15 residues. CDR3 residues: CASSSGQGAGNTIYF. The CDR3, as DNA: TGTGCCAGCAGTTCGGGACAGGGGGCTGGAAACACCATATATTTT.

The chain joins TRBV10-1 to TRBJ1-1; 12 bases map to TRBD1. J lost 5 bases, V lost 2 bases, and 12 bases had no gene match. Germline CDR1 and CDR2: WNHNN and SYGVQD (reference sequence). The CDR3 contains 18 residues. CDR3 sequence reads: CASSEVKGTGGRRTEAFF. DNA of the CDR3: TGCGCCAGCAGTGAGGTAAAGGGGACAGGGGGCCGGCGGACTGAAGCTTTCTTT.

The CDR3 nucleotides are TGTGCCAGTAGTATCGTGGCAGGGGCCAACGAGCAGTACTTC. It is translated as CASSIVAGANEQYF. This chain links TRBV19 with TRBJ2-7, with D maybe TRBD1 (6 bases). In germline, CDR1 is LNHDA, CDR2 SQIVND (reference sequence). The CDR3 covers 14 residues. The V gene lost 3 bases and the J gene lost 5 bases, with 14 bases spanning the gap.

This clone was seen only once. The V call is TRBV4-1, the J call TRBJ1-1; a possible D gene is TRBD1 (6 bases). The CDR3 is made up of 16 amino acids. V lost 0 bases to trimming and J lost 3 bases, with 14 bases between them. Germline CDR1 and CDR2: MGHRA and YSYEKL. In nucleotides, the CDR3 is TGCGCCAGCAGCCAAGAGGTAGGGGGTTTGGACACTGAAGCTTTCTTT. Protein product: CASSQEVGGLDTEAFF.

The rearrangement joins TRBV7-3 to TRBJ2-2; 9 nucleotides align to TRBD1. This CDR3 spans 16 amino acids. V was pared by 5 bases and J by 4 bases, with 8 bases of the junction left unmatched. In germline, CDR1 is SGHTA, CDR2 FQGTGA. For the CDR3, the DNA is TGTGCCAGCAGCCGGGACAGGGAGATAAGCACCGGGGAGCTGTTTTTT. It translates to CASSRDREISTGELFF.

The chain links TRBV6-2 or TRBV6-3 to TRBJ1-5, with 9 nucleotides matching TRBD1. CDR3 length equals 19 residues. CDR1 MNHEY and CDR2 SVGEGT come from the germline V gene. J gave up 2 bases and V 2 bases, and 13 bases lay outside the gene matches. The CDR3 DNA sequence: TGTGCCAGCAGTTACGGGAACAGGGGGCGCAGATTTGGCAATCAGCCCCAGCATTTT. Translated: CASSYGNRGRRFGNQPQHF.

The sample holds a few counts of this clone. V and J are TRBV5-5 and TRBJ2-2, with TRBD2 matching over 14 bases. Germline V lookup: CDR1 SGHKS, CDR2 YYEKEE (reference sequence). The CDR3 runs 18 residues. The junction had 9 bases not matched to a gene; V was cut back by 4 bases and J by 4 bases. Here the CDR3 reads CASSHGTSGGVGTGELFF. CDR3 nucleotides: TGTGCCAGCAGCCACGGGACTAGCGGGGGTGTGGGCACCGGGGAGCTGTTTTTT.

V is TRBV5-1 and J is TRBJ2-3; 13 bases align to TRBD2. From germline, CDR1 is SGHRS and CDR2 YFSETQ. V shed 4 bases and J 2 bases; nucleotides not matched to a gene: 10. This CDR3 contains 18 residues. CDR3 residues: CASSGTSGGAFLTDTQYF. The DNA for the CDR3 is TGCGCCAGCAGCGGTACTAGCGGGGGGGCTTTCCTCACAGATACGCAGTATTTT.

J is TRBJ1-4 and V is TRBV18; TRBD1 aligns across 8 bases. Per germline, CDR1 KGHSH and CDR2 LQKENI. The CDR3 totals 15 residues. J gave up 1 base and V 3 bases, and 1 base lay outside the gene matches. CDR3 nucleotide sequence: TGTGCCAGCTCACCGGGGACAGGAACTAATGAAAAACTGTTTTTT. Translated, it gives CASSPGTGTNEKLFF.

The chain employs TRBV3-1 (or the pseudogene TRBV3-2) and TRBJ2-5, with 11 bases lining up with TRBD1. The CDR3 totals 14 residues. Trimming removed 5 bases from V and 5 bases from J; junction bases left unmatched: 4. Germline-derived CDR1 and CDR2 are LGHDT and YNNKEL (reference sequence). The CDR3 DNA reads TGTGCCAGCAGCAGGACAGGGGGCGAGGAGACCCAGTACTTC. Its translation: CASSRTGGEETQYF.

The chain employs TRBV29-1 and TRBJ2-7; 9 bases fit TRBD1. Germline-derived CDR1 and CDR2 are SQVTM and ANQGSEA. V was clipped by 3 bases and J by 4 bases; unmatched bases: 4. This CDR3 has 13 amino acids. The CDR3 region is CSVDTGGEYEQYF. Written as DNA, the CDR3 is TGCAGCGTTGATACAGGGGGCGAATACGAGCAGTACTTC.

The rearrangement joins TRBV14 to TRBJ1-1, with D tentatively TRBD1 (6 bases). V lost 2 bases to trimming and J lost 4 bases, with 8 bases between them. This CDR3 contains 13 residues. The germline V gene has CDR1 SGHDN and CDR2 FVKESK. The CDR3 loop reads CASSQTGTTEAFF. The CDR3 DNA reads as TGTGCCAGCAGCCAAACAGGGACCACTGAAGCTTTCTTT.

This rearrangement joins TRBV9 to TRBJ2-1; 10 bases map to TRBD1. This CDR3 region has 15 residues. Losses at the gene ends were 3 bases for V and 1 base for J; bases not matched to a gene: 1. Germline CDR1 reads SGDLS; CDR2 reads YYNGEE. CDR3 amino acids: CASSEGQGSYNEQFF. Here the CDR3 DNA reads TGTGCCAGCAGCGAGGGACAGGGGTCCTACAATGAGCAGTTCTTC.

The CDR3 is CASSPSDRVEKLFF. CDR3 nucleotide sequence: TGTGCCAGCAGTCCCTCGGACAGGGTGGAAAAACTGTTTTTT. This sequence joins TRBV28 and TRBJ1-4, with TRBD1 matching over 8 bases. CDR1 and CDR2 (germline): MDHEN, SYDVKM. CDR3 length: 14 amino acids. Trimming at V came to 5 bases and at J to 8 bases, leaving 7 bases not matched to a gene.

The chain couples TRBV3-1 (or the pseudogene TRBV3-2) to TRBJ1-5; unclear D gene. The CDR3 is made up of 12 amino acids. The V gene lost 5 bases and the J gene lost 4 bases, with 6 bases spanning the gap. Per the germline V gene, CDR1 is LGHDT and CDR2 is YNNKEL (reference sequence). The CDR3 loop reads CASSSENQPQHF. CDR3 DNA: TGTGCCAGCAGCTCAGAAAATCAGCCCCAGCATTTT.

The V and J genes are TRBV24-1 and TRBJ2-6; 9 bases map to TRBD1. With 3 bases clipped from V and 0 bases from J, the junction kept 5 bases outside the gene matches. CDR3 length equals 18 residues. Germline CDR1 KGHDR, CDR2 SFDVKD. The DNA of the CDR3 is TGTGCCACCAGTGATCCCGGGACAGGGTTCTCTGGGGCCAACGTCCTGACTTTC. This encodes CATSDPGTGFSGANVLTF.

The chain joins TRBV23-1 to TRBJ1-2; D gene ambiguous. TRBV23-1 falls under the ORF class, with uncertain function. The CDR3 covers 12 residues. Between the trimmed V and J ends, which lost 7 bases and 6 bases, there was a span of 12 bases. The CDR3 DNA is TGCGCCAGCACGTCGCGATCGGATGGCTACACCTTC. Translation gives CASTSRSDGYTF.

J is TRBJ1-1 and V is TRBV11-2; 11 bases agree with TRBD1. CDR3 length equals 17 residues. The J segment lost 0 bases and the V segment lost 3 bases, leaving 6 bases of the junction unmatched. Germline V lookup: CDR1 SGHAT, CDR2 FQNNGV. Written as DNA, the CDR3 is TGTGCCAGCAGCTTTCTGGACAGGGGGCTTATGAACACTGAAGCTTTCTTT. Translating it yields CASSFLDRGLMNTEAFF.

V gene TRBV5-1 combines with J gene TRBJ1-3, with a possible D match to TRBD1 (6 bases). V was pared by 1 base and J by 7 bases, with 15 bases between. Germline CDR1 is SGHRS and CDR2 is YFSETQ. The CDR3 is 15 residues long. CDR3 bases: TGCGCCAGCAGCTTGACAGGGTCCCCCAGCAACACCATATATTTT. It encodes CASSLTGSPSNTIYF.

The rearrangement uses TRBV10-3 and TRBJ1-2; the match to TRBD1 covers 7 bases. The CDR3 length is 15 residues. Germline CDR1 reads ENHRY; CDR2 reads SYGVKD. Losses at the gene ends were 7 bases for V and 3 bases for J; bases not matched to a gene: 11. CDR3 in DNA: TGTGCCATCACTACTAGGGACAGTCTTTACTATGGCTACACCTTC. Protein: CAITTRDSLYYGYTF.

The chain links TRBV7-2 to TRBJ1-1; 8 bases agree with TRBD1. Per the germline V gene, CDR1 is SGHTA and CDR2 is FQGNSA. Trimming at V came to 4 bases and at J to 9 bases, leaving 7 bases not matched to a gene. The CDR3 contains 13 residues. The chain's CDR3 is CASSSQQGVQAFF. The CDR3 DNA reads as TGTGCCAGCAGCTCGCAACAGGGGGTCCAAGCTTTCTTT.

This rearrangement joins TRBV30 to TRBJ2-1; TRBD2 aligns across 9 bases. The length of the CDR3 is 14 residues. Unmatched junction bases numbered 5, after V lost 0 bases and J lost 8 bases. CDR1 and CDR2 (germline): GTSNPN, SVGIG (reference sequence). The DNA for the CDR3 is TGTGCCTGGAGTGTTGGCGGGGGGGCCTATGAGCAGTTCTTC. Its translation: CAWSVGGGAYEQFF.

As concerns this clone: The sample holds other DNA sequences that translate to the same CDR3. The V gene is TRBV2, the J gene TRBJ2-3; D gene uncertain. Per germline, CDR1 SNHLY and CDR2 FYNNEI. V dropped 4 bases and J dropped 0 bases, with 2 bases sitting between them. The CDR3 loop spans 12 amino acids. The CDR3 sequence: CASSASTDTQYF. Written as DNA, the CDR3 is TGTGCCAGCAGTGCTAGCACAGATACGCAGTATTTT.